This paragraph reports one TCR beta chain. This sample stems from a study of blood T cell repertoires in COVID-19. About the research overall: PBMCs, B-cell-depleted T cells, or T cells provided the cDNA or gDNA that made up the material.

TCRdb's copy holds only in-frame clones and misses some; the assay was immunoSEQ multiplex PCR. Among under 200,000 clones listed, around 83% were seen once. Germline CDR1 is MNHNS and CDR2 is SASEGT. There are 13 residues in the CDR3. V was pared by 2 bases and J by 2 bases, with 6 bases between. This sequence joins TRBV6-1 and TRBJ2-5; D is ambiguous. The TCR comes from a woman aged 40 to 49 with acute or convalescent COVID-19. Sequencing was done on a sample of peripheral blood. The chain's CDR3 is CASSERRQETQYF. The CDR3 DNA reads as TGTGCCAGCAGTGAAAGGCGGCAAGAGACCCAGTACTTC.